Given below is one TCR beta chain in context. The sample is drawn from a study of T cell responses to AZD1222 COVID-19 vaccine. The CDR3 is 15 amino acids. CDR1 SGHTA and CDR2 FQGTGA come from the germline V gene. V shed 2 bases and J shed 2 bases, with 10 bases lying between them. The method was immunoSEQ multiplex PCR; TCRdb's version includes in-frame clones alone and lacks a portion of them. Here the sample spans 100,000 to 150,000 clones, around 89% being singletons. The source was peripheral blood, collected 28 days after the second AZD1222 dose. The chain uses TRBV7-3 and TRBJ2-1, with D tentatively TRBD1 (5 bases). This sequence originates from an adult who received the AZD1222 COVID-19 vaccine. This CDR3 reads CASSLVVGPYNEQFF. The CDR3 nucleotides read TGTGCCAGCAGCTTAGTCGTGGGGCCCTACAATGAGCAGTTCTTC.